Described below is a single T cell receptor beta chain sequence and its context. Per the original methods: Nucleated cell counts were estimated from reference gene primer amplification. The data were produced by immunoSEQ multiplex PCR, yet TCRdb's version contains in-frame clones alone and is incomplete. That table furnishes V, J and clone size, whereas the DNA furnished D and trimming. Of fewer than 110,000 clones listed, roughly 92% are singletons. This entry belongs to a study of blood T cell repertoires in COVID-19. Study-wide background: From the United States, Italy and Spain came samples of acute and convalescent COVID-19. PBMCs, B-cell-depleted T cells, or T cells were the source of the cDNA or gDNA that made up the material.

Germline V CDR1 and CDR2: LGHDT, YNNKEL (reference sequence). V shed 1 base and J shed 8 bases, with 9 bases lying between them. The CDR3 totals 14 residues. This receptor was obtained from a man in his forties or fifties with active COVID-19. The genes are TRBV3-1 (or the pseudogene TRBV3-2) and TRBJ1-6; possibly TRBD1 for D (5 bases). Material: peripheral blood. CDR3 protein: CASSQGWGDSPLHF. The CDR3 nucleotides are TGTGCCAGCAGCCAAGGTTGGGGGGATTCACCCCTCCACTTT.